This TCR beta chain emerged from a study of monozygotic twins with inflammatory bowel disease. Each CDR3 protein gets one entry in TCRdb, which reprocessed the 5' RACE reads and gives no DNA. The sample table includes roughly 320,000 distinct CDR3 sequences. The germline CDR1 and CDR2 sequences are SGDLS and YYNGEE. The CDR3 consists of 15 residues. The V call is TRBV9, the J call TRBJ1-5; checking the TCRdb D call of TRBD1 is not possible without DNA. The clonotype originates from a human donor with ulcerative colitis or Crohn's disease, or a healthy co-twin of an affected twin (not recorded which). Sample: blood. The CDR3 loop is CASSNRDSYNQPQHF.